Listed below are T cell receptor beta chains from one sample, sequenced in a study of blood T cell repertoires in COVID-19. This table comes from immunoSEQ multiplex PCR, and its TCRdb copy is limited to in-frame clones, with some not included. The table has under 250,000 clones, around 80% seen once. The sample taken for sequencing was peripheral blood. Every receptor here comes from an older woman who had recovered from COVID-19. The CDR3 runs from the conserved cysteine through the conserved F or W. Fields, in order: D gene, J gene, clone size, V gene, CDR3 DNA, CDR3 protein. A D gene is named only where the DNA matches it firmly. The listing skips clone size in some rows; elsewhere it reads once, few, many or a size class.

d_gene: -; j_gene: TRBJ1-1; abundance: -; v_gene: TRBV30; CDR3nt: TGTGCGGAGGACAGTCTGGGCACTGAAGCTTTCTTT; CDR3aa: CAEDSLGTEAFF
d_gene: TRBD2; j_gene: TRBJ2-3; abundance: -; v_gene: TRBV10-3; CDR3nt: TGTGCCATCAGTGATTACGCCGGGACTAGCGGGGGGGACGAGGGGACGCAGTATTTT; CDR3aa: CAISDYAGTSGGDEGTQYF
d_gene: -; j_gene: TRBJ2-5; abundance: -; v_gene: TRBV7-6; CDR3nt: TGTGCCAGCAGCCCGGGGAGGGGGTCTATCATCGGGACCCAGTACTTC; CDR3aa: CASSPGRGSIIGTQYF
d_gene: -; j_gene: TRBJ1-1; abundance: -; v_gene: TRBV6-5; CDR3nt: TGTGCCAGCAGAAGACCAGGCGGGGGGACTGAAGCTTTCTTT; CDR3aa: CASRRPGGGTEAFF
d_gene: -; j_gene: TRBJ1-2; abundance: few; v_gene: TRBV27; CDR3nt: TGTGCCAGCAGTCCTGGACAGTTAATTAACTATGGCTACACCTTC; CDR3aa: CASSPGQLINYGYTF
d_gene: TRBD1; j_gene: TRBJ1-2; abundance: -; v_gene: TRBV29-1; CDR3nt: TGCAGCGTGGGGACAGATTTCTATGGCTACACCTTC; CDR3aa: CSVGTDFYGYTF
d_gene: TRBD1; j_gene: TRBJ2-5; abundance: -; v_gene: TRBV19; CDR3nt: TGTGCCAGTAGTATGGGGACAGATGCCTGGGAGACCCAGTACTTC; CDR3aa: CASSMGTDAWETQYF
d_gene: -; j_gene: TRBJ1-2; abundance: once; v_gene: TRBV7-9; CDR3nt: TGTGCCAGCAGCCCAGGGGAGGGTTCTTCACGGGGCTACACCTTC; CDR3aa: CASSPGEGSSRGYTF
d_gene: -; j_gene: TRBJ2-2; abundance: -; v_gene: TRBV7-3; CDR3nt: TGTGCCAGCAGCTTAACAGCCCACACCGGGGAGCTGTTTTTT; CDR3aa: CASSLTAHTGELFF
d_gene: -; j_gene: TRBJ2-6; abundance: -; v_gene: TRBV5-1; CDR3nt: TGCGCCAGCAGCTTGGGTGGAGGAACCGTCCTGACTTTC; CDR3aa: CASSLGGGTVLTF
d_gene: -; j_gene: TRBJ2-7; abundance: -; v_gene: TRBV7-7; CDR3nt: TGTGCTAGCAGTCCAAGGCTAGGAGGGGGCGACGAGCAGTACTTC; CDR3aa: CASSPRLGGGDEQYF
d_gene: TRBD1; j_gene: TRBJ1-1; abundance: -; v_gene: TRBV30; CDR3nt: TGTGCCTCCCCGGGACAGGGGATGGGGAACACTGAAGCTTTCTTT; CDR3aa: CASPGQGMGNTEAFF
d_gene: -; j_gene: TRBJ1-2; abundance: -; v_gene: TRBV4-1; CDR3nt: TGCGCCAGCAGCCAAGCCACAGCTAACTATGGCTACACCTTC; CDR3aa: CASSQATANYGYTF
d_gene: -; j_gene: TRBJ2-3; abundance: -; v_gene: TRBV7-2; CDR3nt: TGTGCCAGCAGCTTAGCGGGGGGGCGCACAGATACGCAGTATTTT; CDR3aa: CASSLAGGRTDTQYF
d_gene: TRBD1; j_gene: TRBJ2-3; abundance: -; v_gene: TRBV20-1; CDR3nt: TGCAGTGCTAGTGGGACAGGAGGCACAGATACGCAGTATTTT; CDR3aa: CSASGTGGTDTQYF
d_gene: -; j_gene: TRBJ1-1; abundance: -; v_gene: TRBV6-5; CDR3nt: TGTGCCAGCAGCCGGTTCACTGAAGCTTTCTTT; CDR3aa: CASSRFTEAFF
d_gene: -; j_gene: TRBJ1-2; abundance: -; v_gene: TRBV29-1; CDR3nt: TGCAGCGTATCAACAGGGATTGCGCCCTATGACAACTATGGCTACACCTTC; CDR3aa: CSVSTGIAPYDNYGYTF
d_gene: TRBD2; j_gene: TRBJ2-7; abundance: once; v_gene: TRBV30; CDR3nt: TGTGCCTGGAGTGTAAGGCTAGCGGGGGCCTACGAGCAGTACTTC; CDR3aa: CAWSVRLAGAYEQYF
d_gene: -; j_gene: TRBJ1-5; abundance: -; v_gene: TRBV30; CDR3nt: TGTGCCTGGAGAGGCGGTAGCAATCAGCCCCAGCATTTT; CDR3aa: CAWRGGSNQPQHF
d_gene: TRBD1; j_gene: TRBJ1-1; abundance: -; v_gene: TRBV19; CDR3nt: TGTGCCAGTAGTAAGGGACAGAACATGAACACTGAAGCTTTCTTT; CDR3aa: CASSKGQNMNTEAFF
d_gene: -; j_gene: TRBJ1-1; abundance: -; v_gene: TRBV5-1; CDR3nt: TGCGCCAGCAGCGGGTCGGAGGCTGAAGCTTTCTTT; CDR3aa: CASSGSEAEAFF
d_gene: TRBD1; j_gene: TRBJ2-7; abundance: once; v_gene: TRBV4-2; CDR3nt: TGTGCCAGCAGCCAAGGACAGGGGGCTTACGAGCAGTACTTC; CDR3aa: CASSQGQGAYEQYF
d_gene: -; j_gene: TRBJ2-2; abundance: -; v_gene: TRBV5-1; CDR3nt: TGCGCCAGCAGCTTGGCTCAGGGTAGCACCGGGGAGCTGTTTTTT; CDR3aa: CASSLAQGSTGELFF
d_gene: -; j_gene: TRBJ2-6; abundance: -; v_gene: TRBV5-1; CDR3nt: TGCGCCAGCGTGGGCCGGAACAAGGCTGGGGCCAACGTCCTGACTTTC; CDR3aa: CASVGRNKAGANVLTF
d_gene: -; j_gene: TRBJ1-2; abundance: -; v_gene: TRBV5-4; CDR3nt: TGTGCCAGCAGCTTGGGCAGGTATTCCTATGGCTACACCTTC; CDR3aa: CASSLGRYSYGYTF
d_gene: -; j_gene: TRBJ2-2; abundance: -; v_gene: TRBV4-2; CDR3nt: TGTGCCAGCAGAACAGGGGGGGAGGTGTTGACCGGGGAGCTGTTTTTT; CDR3aa: CASRTGGEVLTGELFF
d_gene: TRBD1; j_gene: TRBJ1-2; abundance: -; v_gene: TRBV12-5; CDR3nt: TGTGCTAGTGGTTTGCCCAGGGGGGCGGGCTATGGCTACACCTTC; CDR3aa: CASGLPRGAGYGYTF
d_gene: -; j_gene: TRBJ2-2; abundance: -; v_gene: TRBV3-1/TRBV3-2; CDR3nt: TGTGCCAGCAGCCAAGACCCCGGGAACACCGGGGAGCTGTTTTTT; CDR3aa: CASSQDPGNTGELFF
d_gene: -; j_gene: TRBJ2-5; abundance: -; v_gene: TRBV10-3; CDR3nt: TGTGCCATCAGTGTGACTAGTAGGCTCGAGACCCAGTACTTC; CDR3aa: CAISVTSRLETQYF
d_gene: -; j_gene: TRBJ2-1; abundance: -; v_gene: TRBV25-1; CDR3nt: TGTGCCAGCAGTGAATATCAGGGGCGGGATGAGCAGTTCTTC; CDR3aa: CASSEYQGRDEQFF
d_gene: -; j_gene: TRBJ1-2; abundance: -; v_gene: TRBV11-1; CDR3nt: TGTGCCAGCAGGCCGATTACAGGGTTGGACTATGGCTACACCTTC; CDR3aa: CASRPITGLDYGYTF
d_gene: TRBD2; j_gene: TRBJ2-5; abundance: once; v_gene: TRBV28; CDR3nt: TGTGCCAGCAGTGTCTCGGGGAGCGGGGGGAAAGAGACCCAGTACTTC; CDR3aa: CASSVSGSGGKETQYF
d_gene: TRBD1; j_gene: TRBJ1-3; abundance: -; v_gene: TRBV11-2; CDR3nt: TGTGCCAGCAGCTTGAGGGGACAGGGGGGAAACACCATATATTTT; CDR3aa: CASSLRGQGGNTIYF
d_gene: -; j_gene: TRBJ2-3; abundance: -; v_gene: TRBV11-2; CDR3nt: TGTGCCAGCAGCTTAGGAGGTAGCTCCATCACAGATACGCAGTATTTT; CDR3aa: CASSLGGSSITDTQYF
d_gene: TRBD1; j_gene: TRBJ1-2; abundance: -; v_gene: TRBV2; CDR3nt: TGTGCCAGCATGGGGACAGAGAACTATGGCTACACCTTC; CDR3aa: CASMGTENYGYTF
d_gene: TRBD2; j_gene: TRBJ2-7; abundance: -; v_gene: TRBV7-9; CDR3nt: TGTGCCAGCAGCGGTTATCTAGCGGGGGGGCGATACGAGCAGTACTTC; CDR3aa: CASSGYLAGGRYEQYF
d_gene: TRBD1; j_gene: TRBJ2-5; abundance: -; v_gene: TRBV18; CDR3nt: TGTGCCAGCTCACAAGGACAGGGGGCGATCCAAGAGACCCAGTACTTC; CDR3aa: CASSQGQGAIQETQYF
d_gene: TRBD1; j_gene: TRBJ2-7; abundance: few; v_gene: TRBV5-1; CDR3nt: TGCGCCAGCAGCTTGGAAGGTCGGGACAGATCCTACGAGCAGTACTTC; CDR3aa: CASSLEGRDRSYEQYF
d_gene: -; j_gene: TRBJ1-5; abundance: -; v_gene: TRBV9; CDR3nt: TGTGCCAGCAGCGTAGATGGGAGTAGCAATCAGCCCCAGCATTTT; CDR3aa: CASSVDGSSNQPQHF
d_gene: TRBD1; j_gene: TRBJ1-4; abundance: -; v_gene: TRBV29-1; CDR3nt: TGCAGCGTTGAAGCGGGACAGGGCTATGAAAAACTGTTTTTT; CDR3aa: CSVEAGQGYEKLFF
d_gene: -; j_gene: TRBJ2-2; abundance: -; v_gene: TRBV11-1; CDR3nt: TGTGCCAGCAGCTTATTACAGTCCAACACCGGGGAGCTGTTTTTT; CDR3aa: CASSLLQSNTGELFF
d_gene: -; j_gene: TRBJ1-1; abundance: -; v_gene: TRBV7-9; CDR3nt: TGTGCCAGCAGCTTAAACGGGGAGCCTAACACTGAAGCTTTCTTT; CDR3aa: CASSLNGEPNTEAFF
d_gene: TRBD1; j_gene: TRBJ2-2; abundance: -; v_gene: TRBV4-2; CDR3nt: TGTGCCAGCAGCCGACTGACAGGGCGAGTACCCGGGGAGCTGTTTTTT; CDR3aa: CASSRLTGRVPGELFF
d_gene: TRBD2; j_gene: TRBJ2-7; abundance: -; v_gene: TRBV5-1; CDR3nt: TGCGCCAGCAGCTTGGTAGCGGGGGGGGAGCAGTACTTC; CDR3aa: CASSLVAGGEQYF
d_gene: -; j_gene: TRBJ2-7; abundance: once; v_gene: TRBV13; CDR3nt: TGTGCCAGCAGCTTTAGAGACGAGCAGTACTTC; CDR3aa: CASSFRDEQYF
d_gene: TRBD2; j_gene: TRBJ2-2; abundance: -; v_gene: TRBV7-2; CDR3nt: TGTGCCAGCAGAAGAGGGACTAGCGGTGGGGCCGGGGAGCTGTTTTTT; CDR3aa: CASRRGTSGGAGELFF
d_gene: -; j_gene: TRBJ1-6; abundance: -; v_gene: TRBV30; CDR3nt: TGTGCCTGGAAGGGGCTTAATTCACCCCTCCACTTT; CDR3aa: CAWKGLNSPLHF
d_gene: TRBD1; j_gene: TRBJ1-3; abundance: -; v_gene: TRBV6-1; CDR3nt: TGTGCCAGCAGTGAAGCGGGGACAGGGGGGGGAAACACCATATATTTT; CDR3aa: CASSEAGTGGGNTIYF
d_gene: -; j_gene: TRBJ1-1; abundance: -; v_gene: TRBV19; CDR3nt: TGTGCCAGTAGGGACAGAACAGGGGAAGCTTTCTTT; CDR3aa: CASRDRTGEAFF
d_gene: TRBD2; j_gene: TRBJ2-7; abundance: -; v_gene: TRBV5-1; CDR3nt: TGCGCCAGCAGCCCGAAGGGACTAGCGGGGGGAATTTTCGACGAGCAGTACTTC; CDR3aa: CASSPKGLAGGIFDEQYF
d_gene: TRBD1; j_gene: TRBJ2-3; abundance: once; v_gene: TRBV18; CDR3nt: TGTGCCAGCTCACCCCCGGGACAGGGATGGGATACGCAGTATTTT; CDR3aa: CASSPPGQGWDTQYF
d_gene: TRBD1; j_gene: TRBJ1-1; abundance: -; v_gene: TRBV2; CDR3nt: TGTGCCAGCTGTGGGGGGTTCAGGGGGCTTGAAGCTTTCTTT; CDR3aa: CASCGGFRGLEAFF
d_gene: -; j_gene: TRBJ1-2; abundance: -; v_gene: TRBV6-6; CDR3nt: TGTGCCAGCAGTCCGCCGGAGCGAACTTATGGCTACACCTTC; CDR3aa: CASSPPERTYGYTF